Shown below are 11 T cell receptor beta chains from a single sample sequenced in a study of T cell repertoires in cytomegalovirus infection. TCRdb reprocessed the reads via MiXCR and lists one record per CDR3 protein. The sample contains hundreds of thousands of distinct CDR3 sequences, roughly 10% of which appear only once. The sequenced material came from PBMCs. Every receptor here comes from a human donor in good health (CMV status not recorded). Some clones in this sample may be carry-over from other donors' samples.

The J gene is TRBJ1-1, the V gene TRBV20-1, with 11 bases identical to TRBD1. J was trimmed by 0 bases and V by 2 bases; bases with no gene match: 5. The CDR3 is made up of 16 amino acids. Germline V lookup: CDR1 DFQATT, CDR2 SNEGSKA (reference sequence). The CDR3 nucleotides read TGCAGTGCTAGACAATGGGACAGGGGGATGAACACTGAAGCTTTCTTT. As protein: CSARQWDRGMNTEAFF.

This clonotype was recorded many times. The chain links TRBV25-1 to TRBJ1-2; 7 nucleotides align to TRBD1. The V gene's germline CDR1 is MGHDK and CDR2 SYGVNS. This CDR3 spans 13 amino acids. The V gene end was trimmed by 1 base and the J gene end by 4 bases; junction bases not matched to a gene: 0. CDR3 sequence (DNA): TGTGCCAGCAGTGAATCAGGGGGCTATGGCTACACCTTC. Protein product: CASSESGGYGYTF.

This clonotype came up many times. This chain connects TRBV11-2 to TRBJ2-3; D is possibly TRBD1 or TRBD2 (5 bases each). CDR3 size: 15 residues. V was trimmed by 6 bases and J by 2 bases, leaving 15 bases between them. CDR1 and CDR2 from the germline V gene are SGHAT and FQNNGV. In DNA form, the CDR3 reads TGTGCCAGCAGTTCTACGGGACGGATCACAGATACGCAGTATTTT. This gives the protein CASSSTGRITDTQYF.

In its sample, this clonotype was seen many times. The chain couples TRBV5-1 to TRBJ2-7; 9 bases map to TRBD2. The germline gives CDR1 SGHRS, CDR2 YFSETQ. The V segment lost 4 bases and the J segment 2 bases; nucleotides outside the gene matches: 7. This CDR3 is 15 amino acids long. The CDR3 loop reads CASSPTSGSPYEQYF. CDR3 DNA sequence: TGCGCCAGCAGCCCGACTAGCGGAAGCCCCTACGAGCAGTACTTC.

This clonotype was observed many times. The chain has TRBV24-1 and TRBJ1-5; D not certain. The CDR3 is 14 residues long. Germline-derived CDR1 and CDR2 are KGHDR and SFDVKD. Trimming pared 3 bases from V and 0 bases from J, leaving 5 bases between. In DNA form, the CDR3 reads TGTGCCACCAGTGATATGACTAGCAATCAGCCCCAGCATTTT. Amino acids: CATSDMTSNQPQHF.

This clonotype has a count of ten or more. This chain connects TRBV6-2 or TRBV6-3 to TRBJ1-2; 8 bases match TRBD1. Losses at the gene ends were 5 bases for V and 6 bases for J; bases not matched to a gene: 8. The CDR3 has 14 residues. Germline assignment: CDR1 MNHEY and CDR2 SVGEGT. The CDR3 here is CASSPIGQGHGYTF. CDR3 bases: TGTGCCAGCAGTCCAATTGGACAGGGACATGGCTACACCTTC.

The V and J genes are TRBV2 and TRBJ1-6, with D possibly TRBD1 on 5 matching bases. Per germline, CDR1 SNHLY and CDR2 FYNNEI. The CDR3 spans 16 residues. The V gene lost 6 bases and the J gene lost 0 bases, with 12 bases spanning the gap. In DNA form, the CDR3 reads TGTGCCAGCAGAGGAGGAGACAGCTCCTATAATTCACCCCTCCACTTT. Its translation is CASRGGDSSYNSPLHF.

This clonotype has ten or more counts. This chain joins TRBV18 and TRBJ1-4, with TRBD1 matching 9 bases. The CDR3 is 16 amino acids. CDR1 KGHSH and CDR2 LQKENI come from the germline V gene. The V segment lost 5 bases and the J segment 4 bases; nucleotides outside the gene matches: 8. The CDR3 region is CASSTGQGRDNEKLFF. The CDR3 bases are TGTGCCAGCTCAACGGGACAGGGAAGGGATAATGAAAAACTGTTTTTT.

The rearrangement links TRBV20-1 to TRBJ2-3; TRBD2 agrees at 8 bases. V trimming: 6 bases; J trimming: 11 bases; junction bases outside the gene matches: 22. Looked up from germline, CDR1 is DFQATT and CDR2 is SNEGSKA (reference sequence). The CDR3 loop spans 16 amino acids. The CDR3 reads CSAVEIGGALSTWQYF. The CDR3 DNA is TGCAGTGCCGTAGAGATCGGGGGGGCCCTCTCCACATGGCAGTATTTT.

The rearrangement uses TRBV9 and TRBJ2-2; 10 nucleotides line up with TRBD2. Germline CDR1 is SGDLS and CDR2 is YYNGEE. J was trimmed by 0 bases and V by 2 bases; bases with no gene match: 13. This CDR3 region has 20 residues. CDR3 loop: CASSVSAGTSAYANTGELFF. As DNA, the CDR3 is TGTGCCAGCAGCGTTTCTGCCGGGACTAGCGCATACGCGAACACCGGGGAGCTGTTTTTT. Filled out from reference TRBV9 and TRBJ2-2, the complete variable domain reads DSGVTQTPKHLITATGQRVTLRCSPRSGDLSVYWYQQSLDQGLQFLIQYYNGEERAKGNILERFSAQQFPDLHSELNLSSLELGDSALYFCASSVSAGTSAYANTGELFFGEGSRLTVL.

This clonotype was seen many times. This chain uses TRBV10-3 with TRBJ2-1, with 7 bases fitting TRBD1. This CDR3 has 13 amino acids. V lost 4 bases to trimming and J lost 7 bases; unmatched junction nucleotides: 4. CDR1 and CDR2 from the germline V gene are ENHRY and SYGVKD. CDR3 loop: CAISGGQHNEQFF. CDR3 bases: TGTGCCATCAGTGGGGGACAGCATAATGAGCAGTTCTTC.